The 17 T cell receptor beta chains listed next were all sequenced from one sample in a study of CD8+ T cells in alopecia areata. Extracted RNA was reverse transcribed, and the resulting cDNA served as sequencing template. Profiling relied on immunoSEQ multiplex PCR, and the TCRdb table lists in-frame clones only, not all of them. The data contain some 200,000 clones, roughly 44% of them singletons. The sample's treatment: oral pan-JAK inhibitor, 5-10 mg twice daily. Specimen: CD4+ T cells sorted from blood, collected at approximately week 36, from a patient treated with tofacitinib. Every receptor here comes from a human donor with alopecia areata.

The chain uses TRBV15 and TRBJ2-5, with 9 bases fitting TRBD2. The CDR3 extends over 15 amino acids. Germline trimming cut 3 bases from V and 3 bases from J; bases unmatched to any gene: 5. Germline loops: CDR1 LNHNV, CDR2 YYDKDF (reference sequence). DNA for the CDR3: TGTGCCACCAGCAGGGCGGGAGGGTTGGAAGAGACCCAGTACTTC. It specifies CATSRAGGLEETQYF.

This clone was detected a few times. The junction differs from germline at one of its ends, possibly a read error. The chain recombines TRBV18 with TRBJ1-5; no reliable D call. CDR3 size: 14 residues. In germline, CDR1 is KGHSH, CDR2 LQKENI. CDR3 sequence: CASSPPGSNQPQHF. In DNA, the CDR3 is TGTGCCAGCTCCCCACCGGGCAGCAATCAGCCCCAGCATTTT.

This clone was seen more than once but under ten times. The chain uses TRBV29-1 and TRBJ2-1; D unresolved. The CDR3 runs 11 residues. CDR1 and CDR2 (germline): SQVTM, ANQGSEA. Trimming pared 2 bases from V and 9 bases from J, leaving 8 bases between. CDR3 sequence reads: CSVELVIEQFF. CDR3 in DNA: TGCAGCGTTGAACTGGTTATTGAGCAGTTCTTC.

The chain links TRBV29-1 to TRBJ2-7, with 8 bases lining up with TRBD2. Trimming cost V 5 bases and J 5 bases; bases outside gene matches: 5. The CDR3 has 12 amino acids. The V gene's germline CDR1 is SQVTM and CDR2 ANQGSEA. The CDR3 nucleotides read TGCAGCGTTTCGGGGGGGCTCCACGAGCAGTACTTC. Amino acid sequence: CSVSGGLHEQYF.

This sequence joins TRBV6-5 and TRBJ2-7, with 8 bases lining up with TRBD2. Unmatched junction bases numbered 6, after V lost 2 bases and J lost 3 bases. Germline V gives CDR1 MNHEY, CDR2 SVGAGI. The CDR3 consists of 15 residues. CDR3 DNA sequence: TGTGCCAGCAGTTACCAACTAGCGGAGTTCTACGAGCAGTACTTC. Its protein is CASSYQLAEFYEQYF.

The rearrangement uses TRBV27 and TRBJ2-5; perhaps TRBD1 as D (7 bases). The CDR3 runs to 16 residues. V was shortened by 3 bases and J by 4 bases, with 18 bases between the two germline ends. Per the germline V gene, CDR1 is MNHEY and CDR2 is SMNVEV (reference sequence). The CDR3 coding sequence is TGTGCCAGCAGTTTTTTTGGCGGGACAGAGGGAGAGACCCAGTACTTC. Amino acids: CASSFFGGTEGETQYF.

This clone was seen only a few times. This chain uses TRBV5-4 with TRBJ2-3; D gene unclear. Germline loops: CDR1 SGHNT, CDR2 YYREEE (reference sequence). V was clipped by 9 bases and J by 3 bases, with 17 bases between them. This CDR3 comprises 14 residues. The CDR3 loop is CATNYQKQTDTQYF. The CDR3 coding sequence is TGTGCCACCAACTACCAGAAGCAGACAGATACGCAGTATTTT.

This clone came up a few times. V usage is TRBV27 and J usage is TRBJ2-7; TRBD1 might be the D (5 bases). The V gene lost 5 bases and the J gene lost 5 bases, with 10 bases spanning the gap. Germline values: CDR1 MNHEY, CDR2 SMNVEV (reference sequence). The CDR3 totals 12 residues. The CDR3 DNA follows: TGTGCCAGCAGTACGCCAGGGAACGAGCAGTACTTC. Protein product: CASSTPGNEQYF.

This chain joins TRBV2 and TRBJ2-5; D perhaps matches TRBD2 (5 bases). Trimming shortened V by 0 bases and J by 10 bases, and 6 bases separated the two germline ends. The CDR3 totals 11 residues. Germline CDR1 SNHLY, CDR2 FYNNEI. The CDR3 bases are TGTGCCAGCAGTGAAGCGCGGGTCCAGTACTTC. Translating gives CASSEARVQYF. The full variable domain, in which reference TRBV2 and TRBJ2-5 provide the parts outside the CDR3, is EPEVTQTPSHQVTQMGQEVILRCVPISNHLYFYWYRQILGQKVEFLVSFYNNEISEKSEIFDDQFSVERPDGSNFTLKIRSTKLEDSAMYFCASSEARVQYFGPGTRLLVL.

This chain connects TRBV6-5 to TRBJ2-1; D may correspond to TRBD1 or TRBD2 (5 bases each). The ends were cut back, 7 bases at V and 0 bases at J, with 13 bases in the middle. The CDR3 loop spans 15 amino acids. Germline CDR1 and CDR2: MNHEY and SVGAGI. The CDR3, as DNA: TGTGCCAGCAACCTGGACGGGACCTCCTACAATGAGCAGTTCTTC. Translating it yields CASNLDGTSYNEQFF.

Worth noting for this clone: Compared with germline, one end of the junction differs, possibly owing to a read error. This chain links TRBV10-3 with TRBJ2-7, with 10 positions matching TRBD1. Germline-derived CDR1 and CDR2 are ENHRY and SYGVKD. The CDR3 runs 13 residues. CDR3 protein: CASSRTGGYEQYF. CDR3 bases: TGTGCCAGCAGTCGGACAGGGGGCTACGAGCAGTACTTC.

The rearrangement joins TRBV2 to TRBJ1-5, with TRBD1 as a possible D gene (6 bases). CDR1 and CDR2 (germline): SNHLY, FYNNEI. V dropped 6 bases and J dropped 1 base, with 10 bases sitting between them. The CDR3 loop spans 14 amino acids. The CDR3 DNA is TGTGCCAGCAGGGACAGTTACAGCAATCAGCCCCAGCATTTT. This codes for CASRDSYSNQPQHF.

J is TRBJ1-1 and V is TRBV4-2, with unresolved D. V was clipped by 0 bases and J by 1 base, with 9 bases between them. The CDR3 consists of 15 residues. Per germline, CDR1 LGHNA and CDR2 YNFKEQ. CDR3 nucleotides: TGTGCCAGCAGCCAAGAAGCCCTTGGGAACACTGAAGCTTTCTTT. Translated, it gives CASSQEALGNTEAFF.

This clone was seen only once. CDR3 residues: CASSLVAGVETQYF. The DNA for the CDR3 is TGCGCCAGCAGCTTGGTAGCGGGAGTGGAGACCCAGTACTTC. The genes are TRBV5-1 and TRBJ2-5; 9 nucleotides line up with TRBD2. J was trimmed by 5 bases and V by 0 bases; bases with no gene match: 2. Looked up from germline, CDR1 is SGHRS and CDR2 is YFSETQ. The CDR3 is 14 residues long.

CDR3 coding DNA: TGCAGCGTTGAAAAAGCGGGAGGAAGCGCAGATACGCAGTATTTT. Translated, it gives CSVEKAGGSADTQYF. The genes are TRBV29-1 and TRBJ2-3; 9 bases match TRBD2. Losses at the gene ends were 2 bases for V and 4 bases for J; bases not matched to a gene: 7. Germline assignment: CDR1 SQVTM and CDR2 ANQGSEA. The CDR3 length is 15 residues.

The rearrangement uses TRBV9 and TRBJ2-1; 12 nucleotides align to TRBD2. The ends lost 4 bases at V and 9 bases at J; junction bases unmatched: 8. The CDR3 length is 15 residues. CDR1 is SGDLS and CDR2 is YYNGEE in the germline V gene. As DNA, the CDR3 is TGTGCCAGCAGCCCCCGACTAGCGGGAGAGATTGAGCAGTTCTTC. Amino acid sequence: CASSPRLAGEIEQFF.

CDR3 coding DNA: TGTGCCTGGAGTGTGAACAGGGGGCGGGAGCAGTACTTC. Its protein is CAWSVNRGREQYF. The rearrangement uses TRBV30 and TRBJ2-7, with 9 nucleotides matching TRBD1. The ends lost 0 bases at V and 7 bases at J; junction bases unmatched: 4. This CDR3 has 13 residues. The germline V gene has CDR1 GTSNPN and CDR2 SVGIG (reference sequence). The full variable domain, in which reference TRBV30 and TRBJ2-7 provide the parts outside the CDR3, is SQTIHQWPATLVQPVGSPLSLECTVEGTSNPNLYWYRQAAGRGLQLLFYSVGIGQISSEVPQNLSASRPQDRQFILSSKKLLLSDSGFYLCAWSVNRGREQYFGPGTRLTVT.